This T cell receptor beta chain stems from a study of T-cell memory formation after mild COVID-19. Whole-study results and caveats: The SARS-CoV-2 specificity of second-wave clones reaching peak at day 37 remained unverified.

V lost 6 bases, J lost 6 bases, and 14 bases lay in between. The CDR3 has 13 residues. This clonotype was seen a handful of times. Its antigen is as yet unknown. From 5'RACE with constant-segment primers came TCR alpha and TCR beta cDNA libraries that carried sample barcodes and UMIs. MiXCR was run by TCRdb on the 5' RACE reads, yielding one entry per CDR3 protein. Of 500,000 to 650,000 distinct CDR3 sequences in the sample, about a fifth were seen once. This receptor was identified in an adult woman who had mild COVID-19 (a few samples of this study predate the infection). Cell type and time point are not known. The sequenced material came from PBMCs or a T cell subset sorted from them (not recorded which). The chain combines TRBV12-3 or TRBV12-4 with TRBJ1-2; D unresolved. The CDR3 nucleotides read TGTGCCAGCAGCCCCCGCAGGTCGGATGGCTACACCTTC. Its protein product is CASSPRRSDGYTF.